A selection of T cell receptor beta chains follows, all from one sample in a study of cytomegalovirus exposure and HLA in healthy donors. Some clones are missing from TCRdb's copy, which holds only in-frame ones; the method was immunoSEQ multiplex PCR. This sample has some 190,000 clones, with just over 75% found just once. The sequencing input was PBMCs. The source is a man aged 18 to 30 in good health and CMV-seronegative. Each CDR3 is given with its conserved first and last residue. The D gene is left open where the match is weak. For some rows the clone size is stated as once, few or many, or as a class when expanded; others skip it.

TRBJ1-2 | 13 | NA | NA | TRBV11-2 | TGTGCCAGCAGCATAAACAGGGTGGGAGGCTACACCTTC | CASSINRVGGYTF
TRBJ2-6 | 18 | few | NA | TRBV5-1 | TGCGCCAGCAGCTTGGGCCCCTCGGGGTCCTCTGGGGCCAACGTCCTGACTTTC | CASSLGPSGSSGANVLTF
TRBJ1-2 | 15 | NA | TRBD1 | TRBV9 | TGTGCCAGCAGCGATCGACAGGGATTTAACTATGGCTACACCTTC | CASSDRQGFNYGYTF
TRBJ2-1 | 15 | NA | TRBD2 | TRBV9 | TGTGCCAGCAGCGCAATATTAGCGGGGTTCAATGAGCAGTTCTTC | CASSAILAGFNEQFF
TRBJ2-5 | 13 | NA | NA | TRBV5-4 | TGTGCCAGCAGCTTGGTGGCAGGGGAGACCCAGTACTTC | CASSLVAGETQYF
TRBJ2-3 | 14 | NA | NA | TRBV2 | TGTGCCGCCCCAGGGGTTTCGGGCACAGATACGCAGTATTTT | CAAPGVSGTDTQYF
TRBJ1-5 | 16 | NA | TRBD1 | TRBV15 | TGTGCCACCAGCAGAGGAAGGGGGCGCGGCAATCAGCCCCAGCATTTT | CATSRGRGRGNQPQHF
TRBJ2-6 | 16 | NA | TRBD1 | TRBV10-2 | TGCGCCAGCAGCGGGACAGGAGACTCTGGGGCCAACGTCCTGACTTTC | CASSGTGDSGANVLTF
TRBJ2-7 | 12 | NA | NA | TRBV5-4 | TGTGCCAGCACCCTAAGGGGTGGAGAGCAGTACTTC | CASTLRGGEQYF
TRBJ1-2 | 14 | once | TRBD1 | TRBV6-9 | TGTGCCCCAAAATCCCGACAGGGTCTATATGGCTACCCCTTC | CAPKSRQGLYGYPF
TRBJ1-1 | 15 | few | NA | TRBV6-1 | TGTGCCAGCAGACACAGGCTAGGAAAGAACACTGAAGCTTTCTTT | CASRHRLGKNTEAFF